The T cell receptor beta chain under discussion was sequenced for a study of shared clonotypes between healthy human individuals. Study background: Donor ages ranged 18 to 49 years: a couple of women, a few men.

Regarding this clone: Its antigen is as yet unknown.

Findings and limits, study-wide: Richness estimates generally favored naive over memory subsets.

The germline V gene has CDR1 ENHRY and CDR2 SYGVKD. The CDR3 has 13 residues. V was shortened by 11 bases and J by 1 base, with 11 bases between the two germline ends. CD45RO-negative, CCR7-positively selected cells formed the naive CD8 fraction, excluding terminally differentiated effector memory CD45RA+ cells. Healthy HIV-negative adults with no recent acute infections or vaccinations were recruited as donors. Produced via immunoSEQ multiplex PCR; TCRdb's table is partial and in-frame only. The sample has hundreds of thousands of clones, 95% to 97% seen once. The specimen sequenced was naive CD8+ T cells sorted from blood. The clonotype was recovered from a young woman in good health. The chain uses TRBV10-3 and TRBJ2-2; D gene uncertain. CDR3 sequence reads: CAVRTENTGELFF. The DNA for the CDR3 is TGTGCCGTAAGGACGGAGAACACCGGGGAGCTGTTTTTT.